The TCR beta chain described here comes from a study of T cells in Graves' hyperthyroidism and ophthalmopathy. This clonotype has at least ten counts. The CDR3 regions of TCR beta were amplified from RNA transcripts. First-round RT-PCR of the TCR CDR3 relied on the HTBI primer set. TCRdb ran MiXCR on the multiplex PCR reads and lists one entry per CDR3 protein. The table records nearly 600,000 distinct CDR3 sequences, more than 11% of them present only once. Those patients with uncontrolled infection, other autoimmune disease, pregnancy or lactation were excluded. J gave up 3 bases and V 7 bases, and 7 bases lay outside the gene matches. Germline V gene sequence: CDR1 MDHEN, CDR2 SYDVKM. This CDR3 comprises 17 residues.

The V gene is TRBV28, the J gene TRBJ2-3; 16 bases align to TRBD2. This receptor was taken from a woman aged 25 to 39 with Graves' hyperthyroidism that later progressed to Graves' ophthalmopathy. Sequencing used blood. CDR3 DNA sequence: TGTGCCAGCACGGGACTAGCGGGAGGGCCGGGTACAGATACGCAGTATTTT. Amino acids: CASTGLAGGPGTDTQYF.